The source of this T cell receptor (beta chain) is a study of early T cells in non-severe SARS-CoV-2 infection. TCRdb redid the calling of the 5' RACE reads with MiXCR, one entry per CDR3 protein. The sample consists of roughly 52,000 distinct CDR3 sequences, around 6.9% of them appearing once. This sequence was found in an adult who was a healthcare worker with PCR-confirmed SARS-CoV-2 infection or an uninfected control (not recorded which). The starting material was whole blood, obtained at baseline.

Written as DNA, the CDR3 is TGTGCCACCGAGGGGACTAGCGGTCAAGAGACCCAGTACTTC. Its translation is CATEGTSGQETQYF. This chain links TRBV2 with TRBJ2-5, with 11 bases aligning to TRBD2. Per germline, CDR1 SNHLY and CDR2 FYNNEI. CDR3 length: 14 amino acids. V lost 10 bases and J lost 2; bases outside the gene matches: 6.